The present entry profiles one T cell receptor beta chain with its context. Its specificity is unknown. The germline V and J ends were trimmed by 3 bases and 4 bases, with 10 bases remaining between them. Per germline, CDR1 SEHNR and CDR2 FQNEAQ (reference sequence). CDR3 size: 14 residues. The data belong to a study of OX40 agonist ivuxolimab in advanced cancers. Whole-study results and caveats: With doses of 0.1-3.0 mg/kg, partial responders showed among the lowest clonal expansion.

Sequencing was performed with immunoSEQ multiplex PCR; in TCRdb, only in-frame clones are kept and a portion is missing. The profile shows 60,000 to 65,000 clones, about 91% of them singletons. The clonotype comes from an adult with an advanced solid tumor such as melanoma, head and neck, liver or kidney cancer. This chain links TRBV7-9 with TRBJ2-1; maybe TRBD2 (5 bases). The sequencing here drew on CD4+ or CD8+ T cells sorted from blood, taken in a trial of the OX40 agonist ivuxolimab. CDR3 sequence (DNA): TGTGCCAGCAGCTTGCCCGGCGGGTACAATGAGCAGTTCTTC. It yields the protein CASSLPGGYNEQFF.